The 10 T cell receptor beta chains below come from one sample, sequenced in a study of monozygotic twins with inflammatory bowel disease. TCRdb reprocessed the 5' RACE reads and keeps a single row for each CDR3 protein, giving no DNA. In total, the table holds under 200,000 distinct CDR3 sequences. Input material: blood. The receptors stem from a human donor with ulcerative colitis or Crohn's disease, or a healthy co-twin of an affected twin (not recorded which).

This CDR3 reads CASSQGTGDEQYF. V and J are TRBV14 and TRBJ2-7; TCRdb's D call of TRBD1 is untestable without DNA. The V gene's germline CDR1 is SGHDN and CDR2 FVKESK. This CDR3 region has 13 residues.

This rearrangement joins TRBV5-1 to TRBJ1-1. The CDR3 spans 14 residues. CDR1 and CDR2 from the germline V gene are SGHRS and YFSETQ. The CDR3 is CASSLGHSLGEAFF.

J is TRBJ2-2 and V is TRBV5-1; there is no DNA to check the TCRdb D call of TRBD1. The CDR3 length is 16 residues. CDR1 and CDR2 (germline): SGHRS, YFSETQ. The CDR3 loop is CASRLAGASDTGELFF.

This chain links TRBV9 with TRBJ2-3. The V gene's germline CDR1 is SGDLS and CDR2 YYNGEE. This CDR3 has 12 amino acids. The CDR3 spells CASQRVTDTQYF.

The rearrangement joins TRBV24-1 to TRBJ2-7; TCRdb's D gene call, TRBD1, goes unchecked for lack of DNA. CDR1 KGHDR and CDR2 SFDVKD come from the germline V gene. The CDR3 length is 15 residues. CDR3 region: CATSDLRGQAYEQYF.

This chain joins TRBV7-2 and TRBJ1-5; the D call of TRBD1 rests on TCRdb alone, since no DNA is present to check it. The CDR3 has 14 residues. Germline lookup yields CDR1 SGHTA and CDR2 FQGNSA. This CDR3 reads CASTEGTGNQPQHF.

The chain is built from TRBV5-1 and TRBJ2-7. CDR1 and CDR2 (germline): SGHRS, YFSETQ. The CDR3 runs to 15 residues. This CDR3 is CASSLRSGSPPEQYF.

The chain combines TRBV23-1 with TRBJ2-2; TCRdb lists TRBD1, though no DNA is available to test this call. TRBV23-1 is flagged as an ORF with uncertain function. The CDR3 spans 14 residues. The CDR3 protein is CANRWGVNTGELFF.

This CDR3 reads CASSFSGRATDEQFF. This chain joins TRBV13 and TRBJ2-1; TCRdb's D gene call, TRBD2, goes unchecked for lack of DNA. This CDR3 spans 15 amino acids. The germline V gene encodes CDR1 PRHDT and CDR2 FYEKMQ (reference sequence).

The chain joins TRBV12-3 or TRBV12-4 to TRBJ2-7; the D call of TRBD1 rests on TCRdb alone, since no DNA is present to check it. This CDR3 comprises 16 residues. The CDR3 is CASTPVGTGKTYEQYF.